This TCR beta chain was sequenced for a study of blood T cell repertoires in COVID-19. Measured with immunoSEQ multiplex PCR; TCRdb has only the in-frame clones, and not every one. The sample holds about 130,000 clones, 70% to 85% seen once. This clone was counted between two and nine times. The sample consisted of peripheral blood. The origin of this receptor is a man aged 55-75 years who had recovered from COVID-19.

The CDR3: CASSTRTSGQETQYF. Here the CDR3 DNA reads TGTGCCAGTAGTACGCGGACTAGCGGCCAAGAGACCCAGTACTTC. The chain links TRBV19 to TRBJ2-5; 10 positions match TRBD2. The CDR3 sequence is 15 residues long. Unmatched junction bases numbered 3, after V lost 4 bases and J lost 1 base. From germline, CDR1 is LNHDA and CDR2 SQIVND (reference sequence).